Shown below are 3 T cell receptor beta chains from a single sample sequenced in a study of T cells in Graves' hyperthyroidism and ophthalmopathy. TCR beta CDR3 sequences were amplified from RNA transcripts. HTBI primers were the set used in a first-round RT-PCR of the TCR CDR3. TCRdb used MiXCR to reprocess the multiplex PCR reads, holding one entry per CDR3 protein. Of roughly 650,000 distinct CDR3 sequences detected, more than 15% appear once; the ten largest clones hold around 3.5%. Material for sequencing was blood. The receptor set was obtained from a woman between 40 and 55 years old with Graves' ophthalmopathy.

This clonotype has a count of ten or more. CDR3 protein: CASSFSSTGELFF. The CDR3 nucleotides read TGTGCCAGCAGCTTTAGCTCCACCGGGGAGCTGTTTTTT. The rearrangement links TRBV7-2 to TRBJ2-2; no clear D gene. Trimming removed 3 bases from V and 4 bases from J, with 6 bases in between. This CDR3 contains 13 residues. Per the germline V gene, CDR1 is SGHTA and CDR2 is FQGNSA.

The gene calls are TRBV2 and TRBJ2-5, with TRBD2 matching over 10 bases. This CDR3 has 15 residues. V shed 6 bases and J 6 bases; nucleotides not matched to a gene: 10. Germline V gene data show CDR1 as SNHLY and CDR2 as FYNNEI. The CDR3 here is CASSPELGLAKTQYF. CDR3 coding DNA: TGTGCCAGCAGCCCCGAACTGGGACTAGCGAAGACCCAGTACTTC. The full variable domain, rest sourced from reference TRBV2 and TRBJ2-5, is EPEVTQTPSHQVTQMGQEVILRCVPISNHLYFYWYRQILGQKVEFLVSFYNNEISEKSEIFDDQFSVERPDGSNFTLKIRSTKLEDSAMYFCASSPELGLAKTQYFGPGTRLLVL.

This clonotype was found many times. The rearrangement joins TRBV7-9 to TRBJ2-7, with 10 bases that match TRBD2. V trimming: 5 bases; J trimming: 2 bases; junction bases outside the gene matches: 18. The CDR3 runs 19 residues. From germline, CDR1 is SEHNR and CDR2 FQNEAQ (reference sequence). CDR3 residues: CASSLGPPTSGIRTYEQYF. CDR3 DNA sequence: TGTGCCAGCAGCCTCGGTCCCCCTACTAGCGGGATAAGGACCTACGAGCAGTACTTC. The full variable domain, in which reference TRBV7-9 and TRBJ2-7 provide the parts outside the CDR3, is DTGVSQNPRHKITKRGQNVTFRCDPISEHNRLYWYRQTLGQGPEFLTYFQNEAQLEKSRLLSDRFSAERPKGSFSTLEIQRTEQGDSAMYLCASSLGPPTSGIRTYEQYFGPGTRLTVT.